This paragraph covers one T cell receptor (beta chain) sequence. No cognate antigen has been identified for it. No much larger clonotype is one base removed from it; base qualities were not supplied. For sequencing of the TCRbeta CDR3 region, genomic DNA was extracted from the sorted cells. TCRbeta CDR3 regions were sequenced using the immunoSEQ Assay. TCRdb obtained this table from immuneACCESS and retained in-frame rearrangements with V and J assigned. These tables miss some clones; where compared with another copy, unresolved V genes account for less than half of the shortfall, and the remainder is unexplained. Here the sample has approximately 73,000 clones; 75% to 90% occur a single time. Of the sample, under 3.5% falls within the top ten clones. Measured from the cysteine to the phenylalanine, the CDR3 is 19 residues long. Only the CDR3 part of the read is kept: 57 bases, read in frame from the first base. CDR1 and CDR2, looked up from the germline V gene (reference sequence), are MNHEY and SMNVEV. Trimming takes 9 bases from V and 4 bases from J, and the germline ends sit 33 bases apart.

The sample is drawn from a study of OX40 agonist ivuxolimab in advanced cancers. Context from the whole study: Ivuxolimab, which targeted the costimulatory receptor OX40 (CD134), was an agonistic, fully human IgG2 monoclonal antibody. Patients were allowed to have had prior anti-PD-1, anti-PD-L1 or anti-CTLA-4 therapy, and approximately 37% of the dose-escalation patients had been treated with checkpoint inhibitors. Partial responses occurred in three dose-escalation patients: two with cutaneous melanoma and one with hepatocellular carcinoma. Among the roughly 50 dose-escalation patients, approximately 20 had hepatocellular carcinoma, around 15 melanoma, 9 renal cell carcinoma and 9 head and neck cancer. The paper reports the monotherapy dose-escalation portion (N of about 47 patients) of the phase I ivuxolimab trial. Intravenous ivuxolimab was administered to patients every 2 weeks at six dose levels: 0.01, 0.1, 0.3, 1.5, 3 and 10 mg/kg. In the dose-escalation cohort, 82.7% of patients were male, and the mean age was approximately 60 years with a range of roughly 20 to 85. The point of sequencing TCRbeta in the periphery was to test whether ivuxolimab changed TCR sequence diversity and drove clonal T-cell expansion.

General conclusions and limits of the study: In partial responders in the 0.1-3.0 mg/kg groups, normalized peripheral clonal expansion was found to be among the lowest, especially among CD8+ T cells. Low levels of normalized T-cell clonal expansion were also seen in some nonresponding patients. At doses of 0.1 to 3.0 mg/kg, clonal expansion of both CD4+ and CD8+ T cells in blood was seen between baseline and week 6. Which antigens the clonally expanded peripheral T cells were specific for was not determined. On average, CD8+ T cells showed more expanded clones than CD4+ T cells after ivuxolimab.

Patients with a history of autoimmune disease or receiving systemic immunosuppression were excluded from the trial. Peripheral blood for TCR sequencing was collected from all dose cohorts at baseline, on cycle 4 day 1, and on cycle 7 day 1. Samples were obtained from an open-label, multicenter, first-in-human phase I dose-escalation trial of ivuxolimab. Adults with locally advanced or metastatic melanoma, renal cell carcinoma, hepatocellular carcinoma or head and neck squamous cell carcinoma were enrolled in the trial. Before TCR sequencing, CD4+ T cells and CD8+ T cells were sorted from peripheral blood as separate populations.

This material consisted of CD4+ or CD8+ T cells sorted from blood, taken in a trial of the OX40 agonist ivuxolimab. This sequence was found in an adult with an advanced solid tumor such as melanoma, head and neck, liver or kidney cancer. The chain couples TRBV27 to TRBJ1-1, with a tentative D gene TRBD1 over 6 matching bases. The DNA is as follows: TGTGCCAGAACTGGACCCTTCAATGAACAGGGTGGGGTTGGCACTGAAGCTTTCTTT. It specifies CARTGPFNEQGGVGTEAFF.